The 22 T cell receptor beta chains listed next were all sequenced from one sample in a study of human T cells and chemical hapten exposure. TCRdb re-called the RACE reads with MiXCR, one entry per CDR3 protein. This sample carries over 55,000 distinct CDR3 sequences, more than 8% of them seen once, and the ten largest clones take about 8.9%. The time point is: pre-sensitization, week 0. The treatment is: therapeutic diphenylcyclopropenone sensitization with weekly scalp DPC. Sequencing used whole blood, obtained in connection with sensitization to the hapten diphenylcyclopropenone (DPC). Source of these receptors: a man in his forties or fifties with alopecia areata. Some clones in this sample may be carry-over from other donors' samples.

This clonotype showed up just a few times. The chain employs TRBV20-1 and TRBJ2-5; D tentatively fits TRBD1 or TRBD2 (6 bases each). CDR3 length: 13 residues. Germline assignment: CDR1 DFQATT and CDR2 SNEGSKA (reference sequence). V gave up 6 bases and J gave up 1 base, with 12 bases separating them. Here the CDR3 reads CSAPGDSQETQYF. The CDR3 DNA reads TGCAGTGCCCCAGGGGACTCCCAAGAGACCCAGTACTTC.

The CDR3, as DNA: TGTGCCAGCAGCTTGGTCCTTAGCGGGAGGGCCAAAGATACGCAGTATTTT. It specifies CASSLVLSGRAKDTQYF. J is TRBJ2-3 and V is TRBV5-6; 11 bases are shared with TRBD2. This CDR3 spans 17 amino acids. V shed 0 bases, J shed 5 bases, and the junction held 8 bases outside the gene matches. From germline, CDR1 is SGHDT and CDR2 YYEEEE.

This clonotype was counted at least ten times. The V and J genes are TRBV6-2 or TRBV6-3 and TRBJ2-1; 12 bases are shared with TRBD2. The CDR3 is made up of 17 amino acids. CDR1 is MNHEY and CDR2 is SVGEGT in the germline V gene. Losses at the gene ends were 2 bases for V and 4 bases for J; bases not matched to a gene: 6. Here the CDR3 reads CASSYRTSGTTYNEQFF. CDR3 DNA sequence: TGTGCCAGCAGTTACCGGACTAGCGGGACGACATACAATGAGCAGTTCTTC.

In its sample, this clonotype was seen a few times. The chain couples TRBV6-5 to TRBJ1-2; 8 nucleotides line up with TRBD1. Germline V gene data show CDR1 as MNHEY and CDR2 as SVGAGI. V dropped 8 bases and J dropped 4; count of bases not matched to a gene: 3. CDR3 size: 12 residues. The CDR3 loop reads CASAGTGYGYTF. For the CDR3, the DNA is TGTGCCAGCGCGGGGACAGGCTATGGCTACACCTTC.

The table lists this clonotype with a few counts. This rearrangement joins TRBV7-7 to TRBJ2-5; 10 bases fit TRBD1. The CDR3 consists of 17 residues. Losses at the gene ends were 2 bases for V and 4 bases for J; bases not matched to a gene: 10. The germline CDR1 and CDR2 sequences are SSHAT and FNYEAQ (reference sequence). CDR3 nucleotide sequence: TGTGCCAGCAGCTTAAACCAGGGACAGGGGCGAGGAGAGACCCAGTACTTC. Amino acids: CASSLNQGQGRGETQYF.

The V gene is TRBV7-9, the J gene TRBJ2-1; the match to TRBD1 covers 8 bases. Germline CDR1 is SEHNR and CDR2 is FQNEAQ (reference sequence). This CDR3 has 15 residues. The V and J ends lost 1 base and 6 bases, in that order; junction bases with no gene match: 5. The CDR3 loop reads CASSLVGQGGNEQFF. The CDR3 DNA follows: TGTGCCAGCAGCTTAGTCGGACAGGGTGGCAATGAGCAGTTCTTC.

This clonotype occurred many times. The rearrangement links TRBV9 to TRBJ1-6; D unresolved. This CDR3 is built from 15 residues. Trimming removed 3 bases from V and 9 bases from J, with 16 bases in between. From germline, CDR1 is SGDLS and CDR2 YYNGEE. The CDR3 is CASSADPDGRSPLHF. In nucleotides, the CDR3 is TGTGCCAGCAGCGCCGACCCCGACGGGCGTTCACCCCTCCACTTT.

This clonotype was seen more than once but under ten times. Written as DNA, the CDR3 is TGTGCCAGCAGCTCTAGCCCTAGCGCGAGCTCCTACGAGCAGTACTTC. Amino acids: CASSSSPSASSYEQYF. V usage is TRBV7-6 and J usage is TRBJ2-7, with D maybe TRBD2 (6 bases). V lost 4 bases to trimming and J lost 0 bases, with 16 bases between them. CDR3 length: 16 amino acids. Looked up from germline, CDR1 is SGHVS and CDR2 is FNYEAQ.

CDR3 sequence reads: CASGPRDNEQFF. In DNA, the CDR3 is TGTGCCAGCGGTCCCAGGGACAATGAGCAGTTCTTC. This sequence joins TRBV7-9 and TRBJ2-1, with a tentative D call TRBD1 (5 bases). CDR1 and CDR2 from the germline V gene are SEHNR and FQNEAQ (reference sequence). V dropped 8 bases and J dropped 5 bases, with 10 bases sitting between them. The CDR3 totals 12 residues.

DNA of the CDR3: TGCGCCAGCAGCTCTGTTCTACTAGCGGGAGAAACAGATACGCAGTATTTT. Residues: CASSSVLLAGETDTQYF. V gene TRBV5-1 combines with J gene TRBJ2-3, with 11 bases aligning to TRBD2. This CDR3 contains 17 residues. Germline V gene data show CDR1 as SGHRS and CDR2 as YFSETQ. The V and J ends lost 3 bases and 3 bases, in that order; junction bases with no gene match: 9.

This chain connects TRBV19 to TRBJ2-7; 8 positions agree with TRBD2. V trimming: 7 bases; J trimming: 4 bases; junction bases outside the gene matches: 9. Germline V CDR1 and CDR2: LNHDA, SQIVND (reference sequence). The CDR3 runs to 14 residues. CDR3 sequence: CASNQGTRTYEQYF. Here the CDR3 DNA reads TGTGCCAGTAACCAAGGGACTAGAACGTACGAGCAGTACTTC.

This clonotype was counted a few times. The V gene is TRBV2, the J gene TRBJ2-5, with a tentative D call TRBD2 (6 bases). V gave up 3 bases and J gave up 1 base, with 6 bases separating them. The CDR3 runs 13 residues. Germline V CDR1 and CDR2: SNHLY, FYNNEI. CDR3: CASSDSGQETQYF. CDR3 sequence (DNA): TGTGCCAGCAGTGATAGCGGCCAAGAGACCCAGTACTTC.

The table lists this clonotype with a few counts. V is TRBV5-1 and J is TRBJ2-7; 11 bases match TRBD1. The CDR3 consists of 16 residues. Trimming at V came to 3 bases and at J to 0 bases, leaving 5 bases not matched to a gene. Germline CDR1 is SGHRS and CDR2 is YFSETQ. CDR3 sequence: CASSSSGTGGSYEQYF. For the CDR3, the DNA is TGCGCCAGCAGCTCATCCGGGACAGGGGGCTCCTACGAGCAGTACTTC.

The sample holds a few counts of this clonotype. V and J are TRBV20-1 and TRBJ2-5; TRBD2 matches 8 bases. This CDR3 spans 12 amino acids. Germline CDR1 is DFQATT and CDR2 is SNEGSKA (reference sequence). The ends lost 4 bases at V and 8 bases at J; junction bases unmatched: 6. The CDR3 region is CSAKTSGGTQYF. CDR3 sequence (DNA): TGCAGTGCTAAAACTAGCGGAGGAACCCAGTACTTC.

This clonotype was counted at least ten times. V gene TRBV5-6 combines with J gene TRBJ2-5; TRBD1 might be the D (6 bases). CDR1 is SGHDT, CDR2 YYEEEE, per germline. Trimming pared 2 bases from V and 1 base from J, leaving 12 bases between. This CDR3 contains 15 residues. The CDR3 here is CASSFHNRVQETQYF. The CDR3, as DNA: TGTGCCAGCAGCTTCCATAACAGGGTCCAAGAGACCCAGTACTTC.

This clonotype has at least ten counts. The chain has TRBV19 and TRBJ1-5; D unclear. CDR1 and CDR2 from the germline V gene are LNHDA and SQIVND (reference sequence). V lost 5 bases and J lost 5, with 13 bases in between. This CDR3 region has 14 residues. CDR3 sequence reads: CASSSGGIDQPQHF. The CDR3 DNA sequence: TGTGCCAGTAGTTCCGGAGGGATTGATCAGCCCCAGCATTTT.

The CDR3 reads CASSLSPGTGVNNYGYTF. CDR3 nucleotide sequence: TGTGCCAGCAGTCTGAGTCCCGGGACAGGGGTCAATAACTATGGCTACACCTTC. J is TRBJ1-2 and V is TRBV2; TRBD1 agrees at 10 bases. The germline V gene has CDR1 SNHLY and CDR2 FYNNEI. With V trimmed by 5 bases and J by 1 base, 13 bases remained unmatched. The CDR3 runs to 18 residues.

Only a few counts were recorded for this clonotype. This chain connects TRBV18 to TRBJ2-6; maybe TRBD1 (6 bases). V lost 3 bases to trimming and J lost 2 bases, with 11 bases between them. The CDR3 loop spans 16 amino acids. Per germline, CDR1 KGHSH and CDR2 LQKENI. CDR3 sequence: CASSPRGLAGANVLTF. The CDR3, as DNA: TGTGCCAGCTCACCCAGGGGCTTAGCTGGGGCCAACGTCCTGACTTTC.

This chain joins TRBV9 and TRBJ1-4; D unclear. In germline, CDR1 is SGDLS, CDR2 YYNGEE. With 2 bases removed from V and 4 bases from J, the gap between germline ends came to 15 bases. The CDR3 is 16 residues long. The CDR3 protein is CASSVGYQRVNEKLFF. DNA of the CDR3: TGTGCCAGCAGCGTCGGATACCAGAGAGTTAATGAAAAACTGTTTTTT.

The chain couples TRBV29-1 to TRBJ2-3; D is ambiguous. The germline gives CDR1 SQVTM, CDR2 ANQGSEA. The V end was cut by 6 bases, the J end by 4 bases, with 11 bases between. This CDR3 is 12 amino acids long. The DNA of the CDR3 is TGCAGCGTAAGGCTCGACCCAGATACGCAGTATTTT. Protein product: CSVRLDPDTQYF.

This chain connects TRBV9 to TRBJ2-5; D is possibly TRBD1 (7 bases). Germline CDR1 and CDR2: SGDLS and YYNGEE. V shed 6 bases and J shed 4 bases, with 13 bases lying between them. This CDR3 region has 13 residues. The CDR3 reads CASNQGGIETQYF. The CDR3 DNA is TGTGCCAGCAATCAGGGGGGAATAGAGACCCAGTACTTC.

This clonotype was counted a few times. The genes are TRBV11-3 and TRBJ2-1; D not resolved. V was cut by 5 bases and J by 5 bases, with 10 bases left in between. Per germline, CDR1 SGHNT and CDR2 YENEEA. This CDR3 spans 13 amino acids. CDR3 sequence (DNA): TGTGCCAGCAGCGCCCGTCCTGACAATGAGCAGTTCTTC. Amino acids: CASSARPDNEQFF.